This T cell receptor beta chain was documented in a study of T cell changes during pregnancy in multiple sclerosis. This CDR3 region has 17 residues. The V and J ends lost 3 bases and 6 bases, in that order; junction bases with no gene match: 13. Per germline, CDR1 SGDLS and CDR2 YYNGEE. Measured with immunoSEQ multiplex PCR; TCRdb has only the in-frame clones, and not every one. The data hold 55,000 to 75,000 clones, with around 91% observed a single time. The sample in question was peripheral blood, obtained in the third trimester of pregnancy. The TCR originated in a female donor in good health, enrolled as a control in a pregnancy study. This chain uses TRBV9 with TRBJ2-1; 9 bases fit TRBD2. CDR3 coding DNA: TGTGCCAGCAGCGCGAGAGGTGGGGGACTAGCTGGCAATGAGCAGTTCTTC. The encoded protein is CASSARGGGLAGNEQFF.